These T cell receptor beta chains were read from a single sample in a study of beta chain features in type 1 diabetes. Clones were read by immunoSEQ multiplex PCR, and TCRdb kept only the in-frame ones, dropping some. In the table there are some 140,000 clones, around 9% of which are singletons. Input material: central memory CD4+ T cells from blood. Receptors originate from a man aged 25 to 45 with type 1 diabetes. Each CDR3 is given with its conserved first and last residue. D genes are given only for firm matches. Not every row has a clone size; where given, it reads once, few, many or a size class.

D	J	size	V	DNA	CDR3
-	TRBJ2-5	few	TRBV28	TGTGCCAGCAGTTCGGGTGCCTCTCAATCACCAGAGACCCAGTACTTC	CASSSGASQSPETQYF
-	TRBJ1-5	few	TRBV5-1	TGCGCCAGCAGCTTGCAGGGGAATCAGCCCCAGCATTTT	CASSLQGNQPQHF
TRBD2	TRBJ2-5	few	TRBV28	TGTGCCAGCAGCCCGGACTCCGGGGGGGGTCAGACCCAGTACTTC	CASSPDSGGGQTQYF
-	TRBJ1-5	few	TRBV10-3	TGTGCCATCAGTGCCCAGACAGGTAATCAGCCCCAGCATTTT	CAISAQTGNQPQHF
-	TRBJ1-5	few	TRBV4-3	TGCGCCAGCAGCCAAGTTTTGGGGGCCGGCAATCAGCCCCAGCATTTT	CASSQVLGAGNQPQHF
TRBD1	TRBJ1-2	few	TRBV23-1	TGCGCCAGCAGTCCACTATACGGGACAGGGAAGGGATTCTATGGCTACACCTTC	CASSPLYGTGKGFYGYTF
-	TRBJ1-6	few	TRBV4-1	TGCGCCAGCAGCCAACCCGACAGGTGGTCACCCCTCCACTTT	CASSQPDRWSPLHF
TRBD1	TRBJ1-6	few	TRBV9	TGTGCCAGCAGCGCTCAGACAGGGGGTAATTCACCCCTCCACTTT	CASSAQTGGNSPLHF
TRBD1	TRBJ2-4	-	TRBV28	TGTGCCAGCATTTCGGCCGGGACAGGGACTAAACCTCCCCACTTC	CASISAGTGTKPPHF
TRBD2	TRBJ2-2	-	TRBV9	TGTGCCAGCAGCCCTAGCGGGGGGCAACACACCGGGGAGCTGTTTTTT	CASSPSGGQHTGELFF
-	TRBJ2-1	few	TRBV7-9	TGTGGATGGGGGGCCTACAATGAGCAGTTCTTC	CGWGAYNEQFF
TRBD2	TRBJ2-3	-	TRBV9	TGTGCCAGCAGCGTAGGGGGACTAGCGGGGTCGGCTCCCACAGATACGCAGTATTTT	CASSVGGLAGSAPTDTQYF
-	TRBJ1-3	few	TRBV7-9	TGTGCCAGCAGCCTCCCCGGTAACACCATATATTTT	CASSLPGNTIYF
-	TRBJ1-2	-	TRBV21-1	TGTGCCAGCAGCAGCAGGGATCTTGACGGCTACACCTTC	CASSSRDLDGYTF
-	TRBJ2-7	few	TRBV30	TGTGCCTGGAATGTCCAGGGGTCCTACGAGCAGTACTTC	CAWNVQGSYEQYF
TRBD1	TRBJ1-1	few	TRBV18	TGTGCCAGCTCACCATCGGGACAGGGACTGACGGACACTGAAGCTTTCTTT	CASSPSGQGLTDTEAFF
-	TRBJ1-1	many	TRBV2	TGTGCCAGCAGTACGCTACAGGGGAACACTGAAGCTTTCTTT	CASSTLQGNTEAFF
-	TRBJ1-4	-	TRBV29-1	TGCAGCGTCGGCGGGGCGACACCAACTAATGAAAAACTGTTTTTT	CSVGGATPTNEKLFF
TRBD2	TRBJ2-1	few	TRBV7-9	TGTGCCAGCAGCTTACTTCAGACTAGCGGCTACAATGAGCAGTTCTTC	CASSLLQTSGYNEQFF
-	TRBJ1-6	few	TRBV28	TGTGCCAGCGCAGGCCTTAATTCACCCCTCCACTTT	CASAGLNSPLHF
-	TRBJ1-1	few	TRBV7-9	TGTGCCAGCAGCTCGGAGCTCGACAGGACTGAAGCTTTCTTT	CASSSELDRTEAFF
-	TRBJ1-5	few	TRBV29-1	TGCAGCGCCCCATTTGGACATCTGCAACAGCCCCAGCATTTT	CSAPFGHLQQPQHF
-	TRBJ2-5	-	TRBV19	TGTGCCAGTAGTCTCCCTAGCGCGGAGACCCAGTACTTC	CASSLPSAETQYF
-	TRBJ2-5	few	TRBV2	TGTGCCAGCAGAATAGCCCGCGGGACCCAGTACTTC	CASRIARGTQYF
TRBD2	TRBJ2-3	few	TRBV28	TGTGCCAGCAGTCCCTCGGCTAGCGGGGCCAACACAGATACGCAGTATTTT	CASSPSASGANTDTQYF
-	TRBJ2-1	-	TRBV7-2	TGTGCCAGCAGCTTCCCTCATTCGGGGAGCTCCTACAATGAGCAGTTCTTC	CASSFPHSGSSYNEQFF
TRBD1	TRBJ1-4	-	TRBV27	TGTGCCAGCAGTACCAGGGGGTTGGATGAAAAACTGTTTTTT	CASSTRGLDEKLFF
TRBD2	TRBJ2-5	-	TRBV7-9	TGTGCCAGCATCCGAGCGGGGGGAGAGACCCAGTACTTC	CASIRAGGETQYF
TRBD2	TRBJ2-1	-	TRBV4-2	TGTGCCAGCAGCCAAGATAGTGGGACTAGCGGGGCGGACTACAATGAGCAGTTCTTC	CASSQDSGTSGADYNEQFF
-	TRBJ2-3	many	TRBV11-2	TGTGCCAGCAGCTCAGGGACTTCCACTAGCACAGATACGCAGTATTTT	CASSSGTSTSTDTQYF
-	TRBJ2-3	-	TRBV2	TGTGCCAGCAGGAAAACAGGGTCCACAGATACGCAGTATTTT	CASRKTGSTDTQYF
TRBD2	TRBJ2-5	few	TRBV7-2	TGTGCCAGCAGCAAGCGGGGCGAGGAGACCCAGTACTTC	CASSKRGEETQYF
-	TRBJ2-3	-	TRBV29-1	TGCAGCGCGGAAGCAAGACAGTACACAGATACGCAGTATTTT	CSAEARQYTDTQYF
TRBD1	TRBJ2-7	-	TRBV11-2	TGTGCCAGCAGCGCGGACAGGGAGTACGAGCAGTACTTC	CASSADREYEQYF
-	TRBJ2-4	few	TRBV2	TGTGCCAGCAGTGAGTCTTGGGGAGACAAAAACATTCAGTACTTC	CASSESWGDKNIQYF
TRBD2	TRBJ2-1	few	TRBV11-1	TGTGCCAGCAGCGCCCTCACTAGCGGGCTACACAATGAGCAGTTCTTC	CASSALTSGLHNEQFF
TRBD2	TRBJ2-2	few	TRBV9	TGTGCCAGCAGCGTCCTCCCCGGGGGAGGGACCGGGGAGCTGTTTTTT	CASSVLPGGGTGELFF
-	TRBJ2-1	-	TRBV11-3	TGTGCCAGCAGCTTAGGGACAACCCACAATGAGCAGTTCTTC	CASSLGTTHNEQFF
-	TRBJ2-7	-	TRBV7-8	TGTGCCAGCAGCAAACAGATCACCTACGAGCAGTACTTC	CASSKQITYEQYF
TRBD1	TRBJ1-1	-	TRBV7-3	TGTGCCAGCAGCTCCGGGACAGGGGGGACTGAAGCTTTCTTT	CASSSGTGGTEAFF
-	TRBJ1-5	few	TRBV6-1	TGTGCCAGCAGTCCGATTGACATGCTACGGCCCCAGCATTTT	CASSPIDMLRPQHF